The rows below give T cell receptor beta chains drawn from one sample of a study of naive and memory T cell subsets. TCRdb redid the calling of the UMI-ligation and nested PCR reads with MiXCR, one entry per CDR3 protein. The top ten clones hold roughly 8% of a sample with around 14,000 distinct CDR3 sequences, around 5.2% of them seen once. This specimen was skin, taken from a tuberculin skin test site. The receptor source for this set is an adult in good health. CDR3s include the opening cysteine and the closing phenylalanine or tryptophan. A D gene is named only where the DNA matches it firmly. For some rows the clone size is stated as once, few or many, or as a class when expanded; others skip it.

CDR3aa: CASSLQGANTGELFF; CDR3nt: TGTGCCAGCAGCCTACAGGGGGCCAACACCGGGGAGCTGTTTTTT; j_gene: TRBJ2-2; d_gene: TRBD1; v_gene: TRBV6-2/TRBV6-3; abundance: many
CDR3aa: CASSPGDFNEQFF; CDR3nt: TGTGCCAGCTCACCTGGGGACTTCAATGAGCAGTTCTTC; j_gene: TRBJ2-1; d_gene: NA; v_gene: TRBV18; abundance: medium-sized
CDR3aa: CASSQSGGNEQYF; CDR3nt: TGTGCCAGCTCACAGTCAGGGGGCAACGAGCAGTACTTC; j_gene: TRBJ2-7; d_gene: TRBD1; v_gene: TRBV18; abundance: many
CDR3aa: CAISDGRVQETQYF; CDR3nt: TGTGCCATCAGTGATGGACGGGTCCAAGAGACCCAGTACTTC; j_gene: TRBJ2-5; d_gene: NA; v_gene: TRBV10-3; abundance: many
CDR3aa: CSAIRDRGSGYTF; CDR3nt: TGCAGTGCTATCCGGGACAGGGGAAGTGGCTACACCTTC; j_gene: TRBJ1-2; d_gene: TRBD1; v_gene: TRBV20-1; abundance: many
CDR3aa: CSSWTSGTDTQYF; CDR3nt: TGCAGTTCCTGGACTAGCGGCACAGATACGCAGTATTTT; j_gene: TRBJ2-3; d_gene: TRBD2; v_gene: TRBV20-1; abundance: medium-sized
CDR3aa: CASSERVRGQGIGDEQFF; CDR3nt: TGTGCCAGCAGTGAAAGGGTCCGGGGACAGGGGATAGGCGATGAGCAGTTCTTC; j_gene: TRBJ2-1; d_gene: TRBD1; v_gene: TRBV6-1; abundance: many
CDR3aa: CASSLFRHQETQYF; CDR3nt: TGTGCCAGCAGCTTATTTCGCCACCAAGAGACCCAGTACTTC; j_gene: TRBJ2-5; d_gene: NA; v_gene: TRBV7-6; abundance: few
CDR3aa: CASSYSGTGSNTEAFF; CDR3nt: TGCGCCAGCAGCTACTCCGGGACAGGGAGTAACACTGAAGCTTTCTTT; j_gene: TRBJ1-1; d_gene: TRBD1; v_gene: TRBV5-1; abundance: few
CDR3aa: CASSLPHQSGEGYTF; CDR3nt: TGTGCCAGCAGCTTACCCCATCAGAGTGGAGAGGGCTACACCTTC; j_gene: TRBJ1-2; d_gene: NA; v_gene: TRBV5-6; abundance: NA
CDR3aa: CSAPAGEQPQHF; CDR3nt: TGCAGTGCCCCGGCAGGGGAGCAGCCCCAGCATTTT; j_gene: TRBJ1-5; d_gene: NA; v_gene: TRBV20-1; abundance: many
CDR3aa: CAWSVQLETEAFF; CDR3nt: TGTGCCTGGAGTGTACAGCTGGAAACTGAAGCTTTCTTT; j_gene: TRBJ1-1; d_gene: NA; v_gene: TRBV30; abundance: few
CDR3aa: CASSLRLGDTDTQYF; CDR3nt: TGCGCCAGCAGCTTGAGGCTAGGAGATACAGATACGCAGTATTTT; j_gene: TRBJ2-3; d_gene: NA; v_gene: TRBV5-1; abundance: many
CDR3aa: CASRTGTGGRNEQFF; CDR3nt: TGTGCCAGCAGGACCGGGACAGGGGGCCGGAATGAGCAGTTCTTC; j_gene: TRBJ2-1; d_gene: TRBD1; v_gene: TRBV6-1; abundance: medium-sized
CDR3aa: CASSDSFYNEQFF; CDR3nt: TGTGCCAGCAGTGACAGTTTCTACAATGAGCAGTTCTTC; j_gene: TRBJ2-1; d_gene: NA; v_gene: TRBV2; abundance: medium-sized
CDR3aa: CASSLPGGNTGELFF; CDR3nt: TGCGCCAGCAGCTTGCCGGGGGGAAACACCGGGGAGCTGTTTTTT; j_gene: TRBJ2-2; d_gene: TRBD2; v_gene: TRBV5-1; abundance: medium-sized